The text below deals with one TCR beta chain. Germline V lookup: CDR1 MNHNS, CDR2 SASEGT. CDR3 length: 18 amino acids. V shed 1 base and J 3 bases; nucleotides not matched to a gene: 11. The data were obtained in a study of blood T cell repertoires in COVID-19. Turning to the study itself: Nucleic acid was either cDNA or gDNA, and it came from T cells, B-cell-depleted T cells, or PBMCs.

Data came from immunoSEQ multiplex PCR; TCRdb stores just in-frame clones and leaves some out. The sample lists a few hundred thousand clones, over 75% occurring once. The receptor was isolated from a woman in her forties or fifties who had recovered from COVID-19. The gene calls are TRBV6-1 and TRBJ2-1; 8 bases agree with TRBD1. Sequencing input: peripheral blood. CDR3 bases: TGTGCCAGCAGTGAAGAGTTAGGGGCAGGGGGCGTCTACAATGAGCAGTTCTTC. Translation gives CASSEELGAGGVYNEQFF.